The rows below give T cell receptor beta chains drawn from one sample of a study of blood T cell repertoires in COVID-19. Profiled with immunoSEQ multiplex PCR; TCRdb holds only in-frame clones, not every one. The sample has 120,000 to 150,000 clones, 75% to 90% seen once. The sample was peripheral blood. These receptors originate from a man aged 60 to 69 with active or convalescent COVID-19. Both conserved end residues are part of each CDR3. The order of the fields is V gene, J gene, D gene, CDR3 length, clone size, CDR3 protein, CDR3 DNA. D genes are given only for firm matches. For some rows the clone size is stated as once, few or many, or as a class when expanded; others skip it.

TRBV6-5	TRBJ1-6	-	15	-	CASTLFGGSGSPLHF	TGTGCCAGCACCTTATTTGGAGGGTCGGGTTCACCCCTCCACTTT
TRBV19	TRBJ1-4	TRBD1	14	-	CASTTGTVNEKLFF	TGTGCCAGTACGACCGGGACAGTGAATGAAAAACTGTTTTTT
TRBV10-3	TRBJ1-2	-	14	-	CAIRGGGESYGYTF	TGTGCCATCAGAGGGGGGGGTGAGAGCTATGGCTACACCTTC
TRBV19	TRBJ1-6	-	12	-	CATGIRGSPLHF	TGTGCCACCGGGATCCGGGGGTCACCCCTCCACTTT
TRBV24-1	TRBJ2-7	TRBD2	16	-	CATSDRGLAGRYEQYF	TGTGCCACCAGTGACCGTGGACTAGCGGGACGGTACGAGCAGTACTTC
TRBV2	TRBJ1-2	-	14	few	CASSGPGSFYGYTF	TGTGCCAGCAGTGGACCCGGGAGTTTCTATGGCTACACCTTC
TRBV11-1	TRBJ2-7	-	15	-	CASSLADSGAYEQYF	TGTGCCAGCAGCTTAGCGGACAGCGGTGCCTACGAGCAGTACTTC
TRBV10-3	TRBJ2-7	TRBD1	16	-	CAISPHSGQAPYEQYF	TGTGCCATCAGTCCCCACTCGGGACAGGCCCCCTACGAGCAGTACTTC
TRBV6-5	TRBJ2-7	TRBD1	15	-	CASSYAPRTGNEQYF	TGTGCCAGCAGTTACGCCCCCCGGACAGGGAACGAGCAGTACTTC
TRBV28	TRBJ1-6	-	14	-	CASSFRGAGSPLHF	TGTGCCAGCAGTTTCCGGGGGGCGGGTTCACCCCTCCACTTT
TRBV10-3	TRBJ1-1	TRBD1	13	-	CAISESQGANAFF	TGTGCCATCAGTGAGTCACAGGGGGCGAATGCTTTCTTT
TRBV27	TRBJ2-7	TRBD2	13	-	CASGHSGRNEQYF	TGTGCCAGCGGACATAGCGGGAGAAACGAGCAGTACTTC
TRBV28	TRBJ1-4	-	17	-	CASGVLAHASPNEKLFF	TGTGCCAGCGGGGTCCTAGCGCATGCATCACCTAATGAAAAACTGTTTTTT
TRBV7-9	TRBJ2-1	-	17	few	CASSSMSDSRVRNEQFF	TGTGCCAGCAGCTCGATGTCGGACTCCAGAGTCCGCAATGAGCAGTTCTTC
TRBV30	TRBJ1-3	-	15	-	CAWSITGSSGNTIYF	TGTGCCTGGAGTATTACAGGTTCCTCTGGAAACACCATATATTTT
TRBV15	TRBJ2-5	TRBD2	18	-	CATSRGTSGYRYQETQYF	TGTGCCACCAGCAGAGGTACTAGCGGCTATAGGTACCAAGAGACCCAGTACTTC
TRBV11-2	TRBJ2-7	TRBD1	15	-	CASSPYRDRALEQYF	TGTGCCAGCAGCCCATACCGGGACAGGGCATTAGAGCAGTACTTC
TRBV6-5	TRBJ1-1	-	14	-	CASSYQGRGTEAFF	TGTGCCAGCAGTTATCAGGGCAGGGGCACTGAAGCTTTCTTT
TRBV19	TRBJ2-2	TRBD2	14	-	CATRLADLTGELFF	TGTGCCACCCGACTAGCGGACTTGACCGGGGAGCTGTTTTTT
TRBV11-3	TRBJ2-1	TRBD1	15	-	CASSLEQGSGNEQFF	TGTGCCAGCAGCTTAGAACAGGGGTCCGGCAATGAGCAGTTCTTC
TRBV5-1	TRBJ2-7	-	14	-	CASSLGSVSYEQYF	TGCGCCAGCAGCTTGGGTAGTGTCTCCTACGAGCAGTACTTC
TRBV12-2	TRBJ2-2	-	17	few	CASRSLGLAGDTGELFF	TGTGCAAGTCGCTCGCTCGGACTAGCGGGCGACACCGGGGAGCTGTTTTTT
TRBV30	TRBJ1-1	-	12	-	CAWSVSNTEAFF	TGTGCCTGGAGTGTATCAAACACTGAAGCTTTCTTT
TRBV5-1	TRBJ2-5	-	15	-	CASSLSGIRQETQYF	TGCGCCAGCAGCTTGTCAGGGATTCGACAAGAGACCCAGTACTTC
TRBV29-1	TRBJ1-2	-	11	-	CSSLHSYGYTF	TGCAGCTCCCTTCATAGCTATGGCTACACCTTC
TRBV11-2	TRBJ2-1	-	16	-	CASSLVARGPYNEQFF	TGTGCCAGCAGCTTAGTTGCTCGCGGCCCTTACAATGAGCAGTTCTTC
TRBV11-3	TRBJ1-1	TRBD1	15	-	CASSLGTGVNTEAFF	TGTGCCAGCAGCTTAGGGACAGGAGTGAACACTGAAGCTTTCTTT
TRBV5-4	TRBJ2-7	-	15	once	CASSSDGGGIYEQYF	TGTGCCAGCAGCTCCGACGGCGGCGGTATCTACGAGCAGTACTTC
TRBV11-2	TRBJ2-3	-	13	-	CASSLASADTQYF	TGTGCCAGCAGCTTAGCCTCGGCAGATACGCAGTATTTT
TRBV6-1	TRBJ1-5	-	13	few	CASSDIHNQPQHF	TGTGCCAGCAGTGATATACACAATCAGCCCCAGCATTTT
TRBV9	TRBJ2-2	-	14	-	CASRGAENTGELFF	TGTGCCAGCAGGGGAGCAGAGAACACCGGGGAGCTGTTTTTT
TRBV5-1	TRBJ2-3	TRBD2	14	-	CASTRSAGTDTQYF	TGCGCCAGCACACGCTCAGCGGGAACAGATACGCAGTATTTT
TRBV28	TRBJ1-1	TRBD1	17	-	CASSPGTGGRMNTEAFF	TGTGCCAGCAGTCCCGGGACAGGGGGGCGAATGAACACTGAAGCTTTCTTT
TRBV28	TRBJ1-2	TRBD1	17	-	CASSLPSPGTGNYGYTF	TGTGCCAGCAGTTTACCCAGTCCCGGGACAGGGAACTATGGCTACACCTTC
TRBV28	TRBJ1-6	-	15	-	CASSPWGGNNSPLHF	TGTGCCAGCAGTCCCTGGGGGGGAAACAATTCACCCCTCCACTTT
TRBV28	TRBJ2-7	TRBD2	16	-	CASSLGEAGGHYEQYF	TGTGCCAGCAGTTTGGGAGAAGCGGGAGGTCACTACGAGCAGTACTTC
TRBV29-1	TRBJ2-3	TRBD1	13	once	CSAGQGGSDTQYF	TGCAGCGCTGGACAGGGGGGCTCAGATACGCAGTATTTT
TRBV7-2	TRBJ1-1	-	11	-	CASSPITEAFF	TGTGCCAGCAGCCCTATAACTGAAGCTTTCTTT
TRBV6-2/TRBV6-3	TRBJ2-7	-	12	-	CASSLTHYEQYF	TGTGCCAGCAGCTTGACACACTACGAGCAGTACTTC
TRBV9	TRBJ2-7	-	13	-	CASSVAGDYEQYF	TGTGCCAGCAGCGTAGCTGGAGACTACGAGCAGTACTTC
TRBV5-1	TRBJ1-2	TRBD1	15	-	CASNDGQGFNYGYTF	TGCGCCAGCAATGATGGACAGGGGTTCAACTATGGCTACACCTTC
TRBV11-2	TRBJ2-7	-	15	-	CASSLGTAGVYEQYF	TGTGCCAGCAGCCTAGGGACGGCAGGGGTCTACGAGCAGTACTTC
TRBV19	TRBJ1-2	TRBD1	13	-	CASSVGTANGYTF	TGTGCCAGTAGTGTCGGGACAGCCAATGGCTACACCTTC
TRBV12-3/TRBV12-4	TRBJ2-7	-	13	-	CASRRSTGYEQYF	TGTGCCAGCAGGAGATCGACAGGATACGAGCAGTACTTC
TRBV28	TRBJ1-1	-	12	once	CASSLSRAEAFF	TGTGCCAGCAGTTTATCGCGGGCTGAAGCTTTCTTT
TRBV5-8	TRBJ2-5	-	14	-	CASSFGFPGETQYF	TGTGCCAGCAGCTTCGGTTTTCCCGGGGAGACCCAGTACTTC